The 23 T cell receptor beta chains listed next were all sequenced from one sample in a study of response to subunit inactivated influenza vaccine. MiXCR, applied by TCRdb to the RT-PCR reads, yields one record per CDR3 protein. The sample gives 530,000 or so distinct CDR3 sequences, less than 30% of which show up once; under 2.5% is in the top ten. The input for sequencing was CD4+ T cells sorted from PBMCs, taken approximately 5 days after vaccination. Receptors originate from a man in his forties or fifties who received an inactivated influenza vaccine.

The chain has TRBV10-3 and TRBJ2-3, with D perhaps matching TRBD2 (6 bases). V was pared by 7 bases and J by 0 bases, with 11 bases between. Germline values: CDR1 ENHRY, CDR2 SYGVKD. The CDR3 totals 14 residues. CDR3 in DNA: TGTGCCATCAATCCAGGGACTAGCACAGATACGCAGTATTTT. Translation: CAINPGTSTDTQYF.

This clonotype appeared a few times. This chain links TRBV29-1 with TRBJ2-7, with 7 bases lining up with TRBD2. Looked up from germline, CDR1 is SQVTM and CDR2 is ANQGSEA. There are 14 residues in the CDR3. V lost 7 bases to trimming and J lost 1 base; unmatched junction nucleotides: 10. The CDR3 nucleotides are TGCAGCGGAAAGGGGTCGCGGGAGTCCTACGAGCAGTACTTC. Residues: CSGKGSRESYEQYF.

This clonotype was recorded a few times. The chain is built from TRBV5-1 and TRBJ2-1; 9 positions match TRBD2. With V trimmed by 4 bases and J by 4 bases, 6 bases remained unmatched. The CDR3 totals 15 residues. The germline gives CDR1 SGHRS, CDR2 YFSETQ. CDR3 loop: CASSPVTSGYNEQFF. The CDR3 coding sequence is TGCGCCAGCAGCCCGGTCACTAGCGGGTACAATGAGCAGTTCTTC.

The rearrangement uses TRBV5-6 and TRBJ2-3; D is perhaps TRBD2 (6 bases). Between the trimmed V and J ends, which lost 4 bases and 2 bases, there was a span of 17 bases. The CDR3 is 16 amino acids. Germline loops: CDR1 SGHDT, CDR2 YYEEEE. CDR3 DNA sequence: TGTGCCAGCAGCCTATCGCGGGCGGGACCCACAGATACGCAGTATTTT. This sequence encodes CASSLSRAGPTDTQYF.

This clonotype was seen only a few times. The chain joins TRBV7-2 to TRBJ2-4; D not certain. The CDR3 has 14 residues. Germline CDR1 SGHTA, CDR2 FQGNSA. Between the trimmed V and J ends, which lost 2 bases and 3 bases, there was a span of 8 bases. CDR3 coding DNA: TGTGCCAGCAGCTTACGCATGGACAAAAACATTCAGTACTTC. This translates into CASSLRMDKNIQYF.

This clonotype has just a few counts. The chain uses TRBV29-1 and TRBJ2-3, with 16 nucleotides matching TRBD2. From germline, CDR1 is SQVTM and CDR2 ANQGSEA. Trimming at V came to 8 bases and at J to 7 bases, leaving 6 bases not matched to a gene. The CDR3 extends over 14 amino acids. The DNA for the CDR3 is TGCAGCTCGGGACTAGCGGGAGGGGTCAATACGCAGTATTTT. Its translation is CSSGLAGGVNTQYF.

This clonotype was recorded a few times. This rearrangement joins TRBV6-5 to TRBJ1-1; TRBD1 is a possible D gene (6 bases). Germline V CDR1 and CDR2: MNHEY, SVGAGI. This CDR3 is built from 13 residues. Trimming pared 0 bases from V and 10 bases from J, leaving 12 bases between. The CDR3 sequence is CASSYSMDSGAFF. The CDR3 region has the DNA TGTGCCAGCAGTTACTCGATGGACAGCGGAGCTTTCTTT.

The V and J genes are TRBV12-3 or TRBV12-4 and TRBJ1-2, with D possibly being TRBD1 (6 bases). V gave up 4 bases and J gave up 4 bases, with 13 bases separating them. The CDR3 has 14 amino acids. CDR3: CASSSAGQIYGYTF. As DNA, the CDR3 is TGTGCCAGCAGTTCCGCCGGACAGATCTATGGCTACACCTTC.

In this sample, this clonotype turned up a few times. The rearrangement joins TRBV6-5 to TRBJ2-3, with 14 bases that match TRBD2. Germline CDR1 is MNHEY and CDR2 is SVGAGI. The CDR3 covers 14 residues. Trimming at V came to 6 bases and at J to 9 bases, leaving 5 bases not matched to a gene. The DNA for the CDR3 is TGTGCCAGCAGAACCGGGACTAGCGGGGGCACGCAGTATTTT. Encoded protein: CASRTGTSGGTQYF.

The CDR3 region is CASSWDRGAEQYF. The CDR3 DNA follows: TGTGCCAGCAGCTGGGACAGGGGGGCCGAGCAGTACTTC. The chain employs TRBV11-2 and TRBJ2-7, with 11 bases lining up with TRBD1. The CDR3 spans 13 residues. Trimming took 4 bases from V and 6 from J; bases not matched to a gene: 2. Germline V gene sequence: CDR1 SGHAT, CDR2 FQNNGV. The whole variable domain, remainder taken from reference TRBV11-2 and TRBJ2-7, is EAGVAQSPRYKIIEKRQSVAFWCNPISGHATLYWYQQILGQGPKLLIQFQNNGVVDDSQLPKDRFSAERLKGVDSTLKIQPAKLEDSAVYLCASSWDRGAEQYFGPGTRLTVT.

The chain uses TRBV5-5 and TRBJ2-3; possibly TRBD1 for D (7 bases). Trimming took 4 bases from V and 2 from J, leaving 11 bases between them. The CDR3 totals 14 residues. Germline values: CDR1 SGHKS, CDR2 YYEKEE (reference sequence). The CDR3 loop reads CASSGGTVTDTQYF. In DNA form, the CDR3 reads TGTGCCAGCAGCGGGGGGACAGTCACAGATACGCAGTATTTT.

The genes are TRBV7-2 and TRBJ2-1, with a possible D match to TRBD1 (5 bases). CDR1 is SGHTA, CDR2 FQGNSA, per germline. Trimming removed 0 bases at V and 8 bases at J, with 17 bases between. The CDR3 spans 16 residues. DNA for the CDR3: TGTGCCAGCAGCTTAGCGGTAGGTGTCTTAGGGGATGAGCAGTTCTTC. Its protein is CASSLAVGVLGDEQFF. The entire variable domain, with the rest obtained from reference TRBV7-2 and TRBJ2-1, is as follows: GAGVSQSPSNKVTEKGKDVELRCDPISGHTALYWYRQSLGQGLEFLIYFQGNSAPDKSGLPSDRFSAERTGGSVSTLTIQRTQQEDSAVYLCASSLAVGVLGDEQFFGPGTRLTVL.

The chain is built from TRBV5-5 and TRBJ2-5; 8 bases are a match to TRBD1. V was clipped by 1 base and J by 4 bases; unmatched bases: 15. In germline, CDR1 is SGHKS, CDR2 YYEKEE (reference sequence). There are 18 residues in the CDR3. The CDR3 DNA reads as TGTGCCAGCAGCTTGTATAGCGTAACAGGGGGGATGGGAGAGACCCAGTACTTC. This codes for CASSLYSVTGGMGETQYF. The full variable domain, completed using reference TRBV5-5 and TRBJ2-5, is DAGVTQSPTHLIKTRGQQVTLRCSPISGHKSVSWYQQVLGQGPQFIFQYYEKEERGRGNFPDRFSARQFPNYSSELNVNALLLGDSALYLCASSLYSVTGGMGETQYFGPGTRLLVL.

Only a few counts were recorded for this clonotype. The rearrangement links TRBV4-2 to TRBJ2-3; TRBD2 aligns across 13 bases. J was trimmed by 8 bases and V by 0 bases; bases with no gene match: 8. The CDR3 loop spans 17 amino acids. The germline V gene has CDR1 LGHNA and CDR2 YNFKEQ. CDR3 residues: CASSQDLTSGGKGTQYF. The CDR3 DNA sequence: TGTGCCAGCAGCCAAGATTTGACTAGCGGGGGGAAGGGTACGCAGTATTTT.

This clonotype was recorded at least ten times. V usage is TRBV7-2 and J usage is TRBJ2-7, with TRBD1 identical over 8 bases. Germline V gene data show CDR1 as SGHTA and CDR2 as FQGNSA. CDR3 size: 14 residues. V shed 5 bases and J 0 bases; nucleotides not matched to a gene: 3. The CDR3 coding sequence is TGTGCCAGCAGCACGACAGGGGACTCCTACGAGCAGTACTTC. Translation: CASSTTGDSYEQYF.

The chain carries TRBV10-2 and TRBJ1-5, with a weak D call TRBD1 (5 bases). The CDR3 runs to 13 residues. Between the trimmed V and J ends, which lost 7 bases and 3 bases, there was a span of 10 bases. The germline V gene has CDR1 WSHSY and CDR2 SAAADI. Here the CDR3 reads CASTDSDNQPQHF. The DNA for the CDR3 is TGCGCCAGCACCGACAGTGACAATCAGCCCCAGCATTTT.

This clonotype was observed a few times. The chain couples TRBV18 to TRBJ1-2; 7 bases line up with TRBD1. The CDR3 extends over 15 amino acids. Germline CDR1 KGHSH, CDR2 LQKENI. Losses at the gene ends were 2 bases for V and 4 bases for J; bases not matched to a gene: 7. Here the CDR3 reads CASSPKGAQPYGYTF. CDR3 nucleotides: TGTGCCAGCTCACCAAAGGGGGCGCAACCCTATGGCTACACCTTC.

The gene calls are TRBV7-2 and TRBJ2-2; tentatively, D is TRBD2 (7 bases). Trimming stripped 6 bases from V and 2 bases from J, with 19 bases between. CDR3 length: 17 residues. Germline assignment: CDR1 SGHTA and CDR2 FQGNSA. In DNA form, the CDR3 reads TGTGCCAGCAGTCCGACCCGGGGGGCCTTAAACACCGGGGAGCTGTTTTTT. The encoded protein is CASSPTRGALNTGELFF.

The J gene is TRBJ2-2, the V gene TRBV5-4; TRBD2 matches at 7 bases. From germline, CDR1 is SGHNT and CDR2 YYREEE (reference sequence). This CDR3 contains 16 residues. V shed 1 base and J 4 bases; nucleotides not matched to a gene: 7. The CDR3 spells CASSLLTGGSTGELFF. The DNA for the CDR3 is TGTGCCAGCAGCTTGTTAACGGGAGGCTCCACCGGGGAGCTGTTTTTT.

This chain uses TRBV3-1 with TRBJ1-3; 7 bases fit TRBD1. Germline V gene sequence: CDR1 LGHDT, CDR2 YNNKEL (reference sequence). Germline trimming cut 4 bases from V and 11 bases from J; bases unmatched to any gene: 14. The CDR3 runs to 15 residues. In nucleotides, the CDR3 is TGTGCCAGCAGCCCCTACCGGGACAGTCCGAGCGCCATATATTTT. The encoded protein is CASSPYRDSPSAIYF.

The chain recombines TRBV19 with TRBJ1-1; the match to TRBD1 covers 9 bases. V trimming: 4 bases; J trimming: 4 bases; junction bases outside the gene matches: 4. From germline, CDR1 is LNHDA and CDR2 SQIVND (reference sequence). CDR3 length equals 14 residues. CDR3 in amino acids: CASSRDRAGTEAFF. The CDR3 DNA sequence: TGTGCCAGTAGTAGGGACAGGGCGGGCACTGAAGCTTTCTTT.

V and J are TRBV10-3 and TRBJ2-7, with 8 bases matching TRBD1. The germline V gene encodes CDR1 ENHRY and CDR2 SYGVKD. J was trimmed by 2 bases and V by 2 bases; bases with no gene match: 2. This CDR3 has 14 residues. In DNA, the CDR3 is TGTGCCATCAGTGAGGACAGGGGACCCTACGAGCAGTACTTC. Translation: CAISEDRGPYEQYF.

In its sample, this clonotype was seen a few times. The chain joins TRBV3-1 to TRBJ2-7; D unclear. Looked up from germline, CDR1 is LGHDT and CDR2 is YNNKEL (reference sequence). This CDR3 comprises 12 residues. Trimming removed 0 bases from V and 13 bases from J, with 13 bases in between. The CDR3 spells CASSQDASVLYF. DNA of the CDR3: TGTGCCAGCAGCCAAGATGCGAGTGTTTTATACTTC.